Listed here is a single T cell receptor (beta chain). These data belong to a study of control samples from healthy donors and cancer patients. This CDR3 is 14 amino acids long. Germline assignment: CDR1 SGHRS and CDR2 YFSETQ. V lost 1 base to trimming and J lost 9 bases, with 14 bases between them. The repertoire was sequenced with immunoSEQ multiplex PCR; TCRdb's copy has only in-frame clones and lacks some. The data contain about 130,000 clones, just under 95% of them singletons. Source material: PBMCs. The chain couples TRBV5-1 to TRBJ2-1, with D possibly matching TRBD2 (5 bases). The receptor was isolated from a man in his sixties with colorectal cancer. CDR3 amino acids: CASSLSLERPEQFF. The CDR3 DNA reads TGCGCCAGCAGCTTGTCACTAGAACGACCTGAGCAGTTCTTC. The variable domain in full, with the rest retrieved from reference TRBV5-1 and TRBJ2-1, is KAGVTQTPRYLIKTRGQQVTLSCSPISGHRSVSWYQQTPGQGLQFLFEYFSETQRNKGNFPGRFSGRQFSNSRSEMNVSTLELGDSALYLCASSLSLERPEQFFGPGTRLTVL.